The clone carrying this T cell receptor beta chain turned up a few times. Its antigen is unknown. CDR1 is SNHLY, CDR2 FYNNEI, per germline. This CDR3 contains 15 residues. V was shortened by 5 bases and J by 6 bases, with 17 bases between the two germline ends. This sample was included in a study of cytomegalovirus exposure and HLA in healthy donors. Whole-study findings and limits: With later analysis, a missense DCLRE1C variant became linked to TCR beta V- and J-gene trimming. Presence/absence results assume similar sequencing depth per donor, which may not hold. Despite most TCR sequences being rare, some public TCRs occurred in many donors.

The PCR contained 60 Vbeta and 13 Jbeta primers. Original processing methods: Unique TCR beta chains numbered about 79 million in a later analysis, with around 10 million shared. Method: immunoSEQ multiplex PCR; TCRdb's copy keeps in-frame clones and lacks some. The V and J calls and clone size are taken from that table; D and trimming were inferred from the DNA. The sample includes approximately 110,000 clones, around 75% seen only once; the top ten take nearly 0.9%. The TCR sequence derives from a woman aged 25 to 39 in good health and CMV-seronegative. V and J are TRBV2 and TRBJ1-5; TRBD1 might be the D (5 bases). What was sequenced was PBMCs. The CDR3 DNA sequence: TGTGCCAGCAGTTCAAGAGTCCCAAGGGGTCAGCCCCAGCATTTT. Encoded protein: CASSSRVPRGQPQHF.